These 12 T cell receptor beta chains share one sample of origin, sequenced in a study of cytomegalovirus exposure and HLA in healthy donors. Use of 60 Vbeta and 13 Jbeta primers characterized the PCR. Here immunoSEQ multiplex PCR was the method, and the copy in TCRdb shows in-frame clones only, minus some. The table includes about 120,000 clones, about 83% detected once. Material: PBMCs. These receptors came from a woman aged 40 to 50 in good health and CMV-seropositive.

CDR3 residues: CASSPQGGGNNSPLHF. The DNA for the CDR3 is TGTGCCAGCAGCCCTCAGGGGGGAGGTAATAATTCACCCCTCCACTTT. J is TRBJ1-6 and V is TRBV2; TRBD1 agrees at 7 bases. Germline values: CDR1 SNHLY, CDR2 FYNNEI. CDR3 length equals 16 residues. Trimming removed 6 bases from V and 5 bases from J; junction bases left unmatched: 10.

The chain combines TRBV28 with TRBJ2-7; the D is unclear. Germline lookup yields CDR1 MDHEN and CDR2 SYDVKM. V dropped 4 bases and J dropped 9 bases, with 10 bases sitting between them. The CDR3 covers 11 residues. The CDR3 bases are TGTGCCAGCAGTTCTCTTGTGGCGCAGTACTTC. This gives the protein CASSSLVAQYF. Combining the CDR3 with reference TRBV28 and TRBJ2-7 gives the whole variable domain DVKVTQSSRYLVKRTGEKVFLECVQDMDHENMFWYRQDPGLGLRLIYFSYDVKMKEKGDIPEGYSVSREKKERFSLILESASTNQTSMYLCASSSLVAQYFGPGTRLTVT.

The DNA of the CDR3 is TGCGCCAGCAGCTTTATAGCGGGAGAGAACTACGAGCAGTACTTC. This codes for CASSFIAGENYEQYF. The V gene is TRBV5-1, the J gene TRBJ2-7; 9 bases map to TRBD2. CDR3 length equals 15 residues. Trimming at V came to 2 bases and at J to 3 bases, leaving 6 bases not matched to a gene. Germline CDR1 reads SGHRS; CDR2 reads YFSETQ.

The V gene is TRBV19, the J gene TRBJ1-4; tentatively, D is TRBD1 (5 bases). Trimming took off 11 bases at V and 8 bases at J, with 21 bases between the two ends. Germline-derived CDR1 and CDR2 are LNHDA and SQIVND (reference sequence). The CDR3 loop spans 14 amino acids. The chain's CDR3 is CAGEDWGVREKLFF. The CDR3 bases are TGTGCCGGAGAAGATTGGGGGGTTAGGGAAAAACTGTTTTTT.

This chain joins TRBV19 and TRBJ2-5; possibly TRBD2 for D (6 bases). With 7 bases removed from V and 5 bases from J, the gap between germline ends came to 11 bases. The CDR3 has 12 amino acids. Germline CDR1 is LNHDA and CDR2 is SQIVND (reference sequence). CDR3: CASTRAGETQYF. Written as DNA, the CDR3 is TGTGCCAGTACCCGTGCGGGGGAGACCCAGTACTTC.

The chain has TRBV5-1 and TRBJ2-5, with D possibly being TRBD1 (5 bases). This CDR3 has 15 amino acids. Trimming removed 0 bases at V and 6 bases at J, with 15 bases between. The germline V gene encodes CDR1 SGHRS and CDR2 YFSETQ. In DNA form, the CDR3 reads TGCGCCAGCAGCTTGGCCGAAGGCAGGGTACAGACCCAGTACTTC. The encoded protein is CASSLAEGRVQTQYF.

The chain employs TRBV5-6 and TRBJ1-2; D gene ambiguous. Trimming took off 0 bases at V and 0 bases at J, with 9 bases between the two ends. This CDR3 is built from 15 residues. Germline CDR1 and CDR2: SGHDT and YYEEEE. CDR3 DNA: TGTGCCAGCAGCTTGGTGGTGCAGGCTAACTATGGCTACACCTTC. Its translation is CASSLVVQANYGYTF.

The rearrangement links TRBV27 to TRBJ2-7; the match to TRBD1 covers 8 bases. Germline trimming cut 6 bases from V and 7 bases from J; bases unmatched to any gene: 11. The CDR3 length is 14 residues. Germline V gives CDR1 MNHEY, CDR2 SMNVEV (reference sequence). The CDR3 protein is CASRSPGQASEQYF. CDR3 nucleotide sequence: TGTGCCAGCAGATCCCCGGGACAGGCGAGTGAGCAGTACTTC.

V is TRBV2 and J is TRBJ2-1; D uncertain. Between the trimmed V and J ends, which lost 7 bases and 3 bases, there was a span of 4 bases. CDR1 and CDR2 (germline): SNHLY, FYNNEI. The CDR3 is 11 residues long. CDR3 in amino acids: CASNGYNEQFF. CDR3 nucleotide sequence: TGTGCCAGCAACGGCTACAATGAGCAGTTCTTC.

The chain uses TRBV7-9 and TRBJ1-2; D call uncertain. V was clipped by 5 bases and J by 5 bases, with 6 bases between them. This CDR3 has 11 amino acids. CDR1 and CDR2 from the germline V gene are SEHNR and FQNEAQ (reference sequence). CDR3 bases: TGTGCCAGCAGCCCGGGTTATGGCTACACCTTC. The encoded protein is CASSPGYGYTF.

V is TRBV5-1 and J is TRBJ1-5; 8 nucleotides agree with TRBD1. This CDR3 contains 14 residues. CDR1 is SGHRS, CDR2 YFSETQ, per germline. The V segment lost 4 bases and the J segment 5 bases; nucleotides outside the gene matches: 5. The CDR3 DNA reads TGCGCCAGCAGCCCAGGGGGCGCCGATCAGCCCCAGCATTTT. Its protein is CASSPGGADQPQHF.

The CDR3 DNA reads TGTGCCAGCAGCCCAAGATCCCGGGACAGCGGTCCTAGCACAGATACGCAGTATTTT. Encoded protein: CASSPRSRDSGPSTDTQYF. V is TRBV9 and J is TRBJ2-3; 7 positions agree with TRBD1. There are 19 residues in the CDR3. V gave up 4 bases and J gave up 0 bases; unmatched junction bases: 17. Germline assignment: CDR1 SGDLS and CDR2 YYNGEE.